Included here is one T cell receptor (beta chain) sequence, with context. Ten or more counts support this clonotype. What antigen it recognizes has not been identified. One base away there is no much larger clone; base qualities are not given. The TCR beta CDR3 regions were amplified from RNA transcripts. The first round of RT-PCR for the TCR CDR3 was performed with the HTBI primer set and the Qiagen OneStep RT-PCR kit. Libraries were constructed in a second round of multiplex PCR, after which size selection and purification were carried out. Sequencing of the libraries was done on an Illumina HiSeq2000 using paired-end 100 bp reads. Per the original workflow: SOAPnuke was used to process the raw data, with reads discarded if the reads contained adapters or uncalled bases, had a mean Phred below 15, or lacked an exact constant-primer or identifier match. COPE v1.2.5 was used to merge the high-quality paired reads, and each unique nucleotide sequence was defined as a clonotype. MiTCR v1.1 was used to align the clonotypes against IMGT TRBV, TRBD and TRBJ reference segments. Only V-J combinations with frequency above 0.0001, covering 99.2% of repertoires, were analysed. The TCS score was defined as F50 (clonal expansion) divided by E x V (chaos), with BLOSUM62-based TCRdist calculated between CDR3 peptides within each V-J. Welch's t-statistics and random forest reduced fewer than 600 V-J features to fewer than 15, which were used in a naive Bayes classifier (R e1071). TCRdb reworked the public reads: Q25 trimming with fastp, MiXCR clone assembly, productive beta chains retained. CDR3 protein sequences are deduplicated, and each keeps its most common genes and DNA. Clone size and V and J calls follow TCRdb, not the original study. The sample profile shows about 530,000 distinct CDR3 sequences; about a sixth of them were found once. Together, the top ten hold around 17% of the sample.

The germline V gene specifies MNHNS as CDR1 and SASEGT as CDR2. The CDR3, from cysteine to phenylalanine, totals 19 residues. The entry retains the CDR3 DNA only, 57 bases that are in frame from base 1. The V and J ends are trimmed by 0 bases and 0 bases, leaving 18 bases between them. This sample was included in a study of T cells in Graves' hyperthyroidism and ophthalmopathy (dated by TCRdb to the late 2010s). Study-level background: Peripheral blood samples were taken at the time of initial diagnosis, prior to any treatment. To identify TCR V-J signatures that set the groups apart, the researchers used a discovery cohort of more than 95 patients, made up of approximately 43 with Graves' ophthalmopathy and 57 with stable Graves' hyperthyroidism. An independent validation cohort of around 19 hyperthyroidism patients and roughly 16 patients who later progressed to ophthalmopathy tested prospective prediction of ophthalmopathy. For training and testing, the 100 or so patients in the discovery cohort were randomly divided in a 7:3 ratio. In addition, the study compared T-cell repertoires in thyroid tissue and in blood from six Graves' hyperthyroidism patients. Once sampling was done, hyperthyroidism patients were given methimazole at a starting dose of 30 mg daily, whereas ophthalmopathy patients were given high-dose intravenous methylprednisolone. TCR Vbeta CDR3 sequencing of roughly 140 peripheral blood samples (roughly 43 ophthalmopathy, 75 hyperthyroidism and approximately 17 progressor patients) is reported in the paper. The full study reports these points: During validation, the model predicted progression to ophthalmopathy a median of around 6 months ahead of onset, with around 65% sensitivity and 72.22% specificity. Sample size was not statistically predetermined, and investigators were not blinded to group allocation. A 13 V-J signature model separated ophthalmopathy from stable hyperthyroidism, with just over 85% sensitivity and about 81% specificity in cross-validation and 80%/75% in testing. Most expanded thyroid clonotypes (frequency above 0.001) were also found in blood, which suggests that blood repertoires may mirror thyroid immune responses.

In the ophthalmopathy patients, disease was moderately to severely active, with a Clinical Activity Score of 3 or more, a NOSPECS grade of 4 or more, and a duration of less than 3 months. Patients with uncontrolled infections, other autoimmune diseases, pregnancy or lactation were excluded. Diagnoses relied on clinical symptoms, serum thyroxine and TRAb, thyroid ultrasound and orbital computed tomography. PBMCs were separated from roughly 10 ml of fresh peripheral blood using Ficoll-Paque density gradient centrifugation. Total RNA was extracted with Trizol reagent, and quality was checked on an Agilent 2100 Bioanalyzer.

Sequenced: blood. This receptor was identified in a woman aged 18-29 years with Graves' ophthalmopathy. The chain joins TRBV6-1 to TRBJ2-4; the D gene identity is not certain. In nucleotide form, the sequence is TGTGCCAGCAGTGAAGCGCGCCCCAGAGGCGTGGGAGCCAAAAACATTCAGTACTTC. This gives the protein CASSEARPRGVGAKNIQYF.